This T cell receptor (beta chain) was sequenced in a study of CD8 T cells in ankylosing spondylitis. Study findings and constraints: Significantly higher representation of disease-linked clones was reported for matched ankylosing spondylitis synovial fluid. Among TCR beta sequences, a motif of eight highly homologous variants appeared characteristic of ankylosing spondylitis blood.

Trimming removed 0 bases from V and 3 bases from J, with 12 bases in between. The CDR3 contains 15 residues. CDR1 and CDR2 (germline): MNHEY, SVGEGT. On this clonotype itself: Its antigen is unknown.

Quantitative 5'-RACE was performed with molecular barcodes, and it yielded the TCR beta libraries. TCRdb ran MiXCR on the 5' RACE reads and lists one entry per CDR3 protein. The table has around 770,000 distinct CDR3 sequences, around 20% seen once; the top ten hold about 19%. The sample comprised blood, either unsorted or a sorted T cell fraction (not recorded which). This receptor was taken from a male donor with ankylosing spondylitis. This chain uses TRBV6-2 or TRBV6-3 with TRBJ2-7; D not resolved. CDR3 in DNA: TGTGCCAGCAGTTACTCGGCGACTCAATTCTACGAGCAGTACTTC. Protein sequence: CASSYSATQFYEQYF.